The subject of this entry is one T cell receptor beta chain. Its specificity is not known. The data are from a study of T cell responses to AZD1222 COVID-19 vaccine. Notes on the study in general: Spike-specific TCR breadth and depth went up after people got two AZD1222 doses. Variant regions that are unmutated are reportedly the target of nearly half of spike-specific TCRs.

The CDR3 is 14 residues long. Germline V gene data show CDR1 as LNHDA and CDR2 as SQIVND (reference sequence). Trimming removed 7 bases from V and 10 bases from J; junction bases left unmatched: 14. Sequencing was performed with immunoSEQ multiplex PCR; in TCRdb, only in-frame clones are kept and a portion is missing. The sample records around 120,000 clones, 88% being singletons. Source: peripheral blood, taken on day 0 of AZD1222 vaccination. The rearrangement uses TRBV19 and TRBJ1-1; 8 positions agree with TRBD1. The clonotype comes from an adult in good health. The CDR3: CASTDLDRGRSAFF. The CDR3 region has the DNA TGTGCCAGTACCGATCTTGACAGGGGACGGTCAGCTTTCTTT.